These T cell receptor beta chains were read from a single sample in a study of blood T cell repertoires in COVID-19. Assay used: immunoSEQ multiplex PCR; TCRdb lists only in-frame clones, some missing. Of under 300,000 clones in the sample, roughly 85% were seen once. The sequencing input was peripheral blood. The receptors stem from a woman between 45 and 65 years old who had recovered from COVID-19. Each CDR3 is given with its conserved first and last residue. A D gene is named only where the DNA matches it firmly. For some rows the clone size is stated as once, few or many, or as a class when expanded; others skip it.

>-|TRBV30|once|TRBJ1-3|13
CAWVEVSGNTIYF
TGTGCCTGGGTCGAGGTTTCTGGAAACACCATATATTTT
>TRBD1|TRBV6-5|-|TRBJ2-2|14
CASTGTGSYGELFF
TGTGCCAGCACCGGGACAGGGTCCTATGGGGAGCTGTTTTTT
>TRBD2|TRBV28|-|TRBJ2-7|15
CASGETRTSGYEQYF
TGTGCCAGCGGTGAAACCAGGACTAGCGGGTACGAGCAGTACTTC
>TRBD1|TRBV27|-|TRBJ1-2|16
CASSSTKTGVYYGYTF
TGTGCCAGCAGTTCCACCAAGACAGGGGTCTACTATGGCTACACCTTC
>-|TRBV3-1/TRBV3-2|-|TRBJ2-4|18
CASSQDGWQGLAKNIQYF
TGTGCCAGCAGCCAAGATGGGTGGCAGGGCCTAGCCAAAAACATTCAGTACTTC
>-|TRBV27|-|TRBJ1-1|15
CASSLWGGTDTEAFF
TGTGCCAGCAGTTTATGGGGGGGTACGGACACTGAAGCTTTCTTT
>-|TRBV4-3|-|TRBJ2-1|18
CASSQDWNSLSSYNEQFF
TGCGCCAGCAGCCAAGATTGGAACAGCCTAAGCTCCTACAATGAGCAGTTCTTC
>-|TRBV29-1|once|TRBJ1-1|14
CSGVRDNVNTEAFF
TGCAGCGGGGTAAGAGACAACGTGAACACTGAAGCTTTCTTT
>-|TRBV5-4|few|TRBJ2-3|16
CASSLGQVRHMDTQYF
TGTGCCAGCAGCTTGGGACAGGTCCGCCATATGGATACGCAGTATTTT
>TRBD2|TRBV11-2|-|TRBJ2-1|16
CASSLFRSGGANEQFF
TGTGCCAGCAGCTTATTCAGGAGCGGGGGCGCCAATGAGCAGTTCTTC
>TRBD2|TRBV10-3|few|TRBJ2-7|18
CAISEGLERGTHSYEQYF
TGTGCCATCAGTGAGGGACTAGAGCGGGGCACCCACTCCTACGAGCAGTACTTC
>TRBD1|TRBV4-3|-|TRBJ1-2|16
CASSHSLTGGNYGYTF
TGCGCCAGCAGCCATAGCCTGACAGGGGGCAACTATGGCTACACCTTC
>-|TRBV7-2|-|TRBJ1-1|13
CASSLGLRRGAFF
TGTGCCAGCAGCTTAGGGCTCCGCCGAGGAGCTTTCTTT
>TRBD2|TRBV30|-|TRBJ2-1|11
CAWSVGGEQFF
TGTGCCTGGAGTGTGGGGGGGGAGCAGTTCTTC
>-|TRBV19|-|TRBJ1-3|17
CASKAGESPLSGNTIYF
TGTGCCAGTAAAGCAGGGGAGAGTCCTCTCTCTGGAAACACCATATATTTT
>-|TRBV19|-|TRBJ1-4|17
CASSPLPGGERAEKLFF
TGTGCCAGTAGTCCCCTTCCCGGGGGGGAGCGTGCTGAAAAACTGTTTTTT
>-|TRBV28|once|TRBJ1-1|14
CASSFGRGRTEAFF
TGTGCCAGCAGTTTTGGCAGGGGAAGGACTGAAGCTTTCTTT
>TRBD1|TRBV5-1|-|TRBJ2-1|15
CASSSPGQPNNEQFF
TGCGCCAGCAGCTCTCCGGGACAGCCTAACAATGAGCAGTTCTTC
>-|TRBV19|-|TRBJ1-5|13
CASSIRGNQPQHF
TGTGCCAGTAGTATCAGGGGAAATCAGCCCCAGCATTTT
>-|TRBV15|-|TRBJ1-3|16
CATSRKKDSTGNTIYF
TGTGCCACCAGCAGAAAAAAGGACAGCACGGGAAACACCATATATTTT
>TRBD1|TRBV19|-|TRBJ1-2|14
CASSIGQDLYGYTF
TGTGCCAGTAGTATTGGACAGGACCTCTATGGCTACACCTTC
>TRBD1|TRBV2|-|TRBJ2-5|14
CASNGEITGVGQYF
TGTGCCAGCAATGGGGAGATCACAGGGGTTGGCCAGTACTTC
>TRBD1|TRBV6-2/TRBV6-3|-|TRBJ2-5|16
CASSYWDRMGQETQYF
TGTGCCAGCAGTTACTGGGACAGGATGGGACAAGAGACCCAGTACTTC
>TRBD2|TRBV19|-|TRBJ2-2|15
CASSITSGEFGELFF
TGTGCCAGTAGTATAACTAGCGGGGAGTTCGGGGAGCTGTTTTTT
>-|TRBV5-5|-|TRBJ2-7|14
CASSFNRAPYEQYF
TGTGCCAGCAGCTTCAACAGGGCCCCCTACGAGCAGTACTTC
>-|TRBV12-5|-|TRBJ2-5|17
CASGLPSDRPSRITQYF
TGTGCTAGTGGTTTGCCATCGGACAGACCTAGCCGTATAACCCAGTACTTC
>TRBD1|TRBV14|-|TRBJ2-2|15
CASSPLGQAGGELFF
TGTGCCAGCAGCCCCTTGGGACAGGCGGGCGGGGAGCTGTTTTTT
>-|TRBV4-2|-|TRBJ2-1|15
CASSQYHSFDNEQFF
TGTGCCAGCAGCCAATATCATAGCTTCGACAATGAGCAGTTCTTC
>-|TRBV4-3|-|TRBJ2-7|17
CASSPEGGRGGLYEQYF
TGCGCCAGCAGCCCAGAAGGTGGGAGGGGGGGCCTCTACGAGCAGTACTTC
>-|TRBV5-1|-|TRBJ1-2|16
CASSQSVGIPNYGYTF
TGCGCCAGCAGCCAGTCCGTCGGGATTCCTAACTATGGCTACACCTTC
>-|TRBV27|-|TRBJ2-7|16
CASSPSQGTYSYEQYF
TGTGCCAGCAGTCCTAGTCAGGGGACGTACTCCTACGAGCAGTACTTC